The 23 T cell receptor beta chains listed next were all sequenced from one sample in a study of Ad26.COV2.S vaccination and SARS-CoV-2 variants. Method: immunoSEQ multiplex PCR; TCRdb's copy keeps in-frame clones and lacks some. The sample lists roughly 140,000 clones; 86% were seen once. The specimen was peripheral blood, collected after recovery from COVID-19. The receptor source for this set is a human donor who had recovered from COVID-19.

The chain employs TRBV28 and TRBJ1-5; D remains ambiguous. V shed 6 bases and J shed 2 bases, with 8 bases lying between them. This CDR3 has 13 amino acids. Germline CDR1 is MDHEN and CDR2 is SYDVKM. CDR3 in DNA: TGTGCCAGCAGCACTGGGGGCAATCAGCCCCAGCATTTT. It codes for CASSTGGNQPQHF.

The CDR3, as DNA: TGTGCCAGCAGTACAGGGGGGTCGGCTGGGGATGGCTACACCTTC. Translating it yields CASSTGGSAGDGYTF. The chain couples TRBV28 to TRBJ1-2, with 8 bases fitting TRBD1. Trimming removed 5 bases from V and 6 bases from J; junction bases left unmatched: 11. CDR3 length: 15 residues. Germline lookup yields CDR1 MDHEN and CDR2 SYDVKM.

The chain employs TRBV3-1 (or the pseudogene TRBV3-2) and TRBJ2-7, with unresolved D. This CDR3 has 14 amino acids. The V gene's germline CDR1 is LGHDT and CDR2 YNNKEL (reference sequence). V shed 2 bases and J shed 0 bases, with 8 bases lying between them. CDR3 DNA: TGTGCCAGCAGCCAAAAGGGTCTCTCCTACGAGCAGTACTTC. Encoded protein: CASSQKGLSYEQYF.

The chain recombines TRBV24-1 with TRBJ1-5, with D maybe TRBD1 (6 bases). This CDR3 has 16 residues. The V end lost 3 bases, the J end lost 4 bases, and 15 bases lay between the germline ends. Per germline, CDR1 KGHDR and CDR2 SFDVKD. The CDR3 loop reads CATSDPRGSPNQPQHF. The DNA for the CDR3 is TGTGCCACCAGTGATCCCAGGGGTAGCCCGAATCAGCCCCAGCATTTT.

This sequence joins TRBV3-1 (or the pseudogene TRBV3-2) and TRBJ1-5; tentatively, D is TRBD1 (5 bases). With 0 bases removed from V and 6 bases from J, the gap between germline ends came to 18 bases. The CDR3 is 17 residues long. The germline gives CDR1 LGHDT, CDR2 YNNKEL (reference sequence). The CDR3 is CASSQDATRQGSQPQHF. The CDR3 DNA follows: TGTGCCAGCAGCCAAGACGCCACCCGGCAGGGAAGTCAGCCCCAGCATTTT.

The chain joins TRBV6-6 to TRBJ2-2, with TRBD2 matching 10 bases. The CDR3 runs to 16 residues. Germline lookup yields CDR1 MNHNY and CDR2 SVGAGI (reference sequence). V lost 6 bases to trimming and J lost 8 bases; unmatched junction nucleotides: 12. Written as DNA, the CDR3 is TGTGCCAGCAGCCGGGGACTAGCGCGGGAGAGAGGGGAGCTGTTTTTT. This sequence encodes CASSRGLARERGELFF.

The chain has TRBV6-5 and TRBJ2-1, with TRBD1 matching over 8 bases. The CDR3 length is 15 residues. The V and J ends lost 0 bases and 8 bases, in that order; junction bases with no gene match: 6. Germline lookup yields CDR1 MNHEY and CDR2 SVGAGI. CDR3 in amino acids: CASSYSRRGLYEQFF. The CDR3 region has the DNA TGTGCCAGCAGTTACTCACGCAGGGGGCTCTATGAGCAGTTCTTC.

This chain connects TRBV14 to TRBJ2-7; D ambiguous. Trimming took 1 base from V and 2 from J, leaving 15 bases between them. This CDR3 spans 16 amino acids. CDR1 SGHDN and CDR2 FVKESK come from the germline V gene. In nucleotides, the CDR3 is TGTGCCAGCAGCCAAGGGCGTTACCGCACTCCCTACGAGCAGTACTTC. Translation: CASSQGRYRTPYEQYF.

CDR3 in amino acids: CASRGYRDAGEAFF. The CDR3 DNA is TGTGCCAGCAGGGGTTACCGGGACGCAGGTGAAGCTTTCTTT. This chain joins TRBV28 and TRBJ1-1; maybe TRBD1 (5 bases). The CDR3 length is 14 residues. The ends were cut back, 6 bases at V and 7 bases at J, with 18 bases in the middle. From germline, CDR1 is MDHEN and CDR2 SYDVKM.

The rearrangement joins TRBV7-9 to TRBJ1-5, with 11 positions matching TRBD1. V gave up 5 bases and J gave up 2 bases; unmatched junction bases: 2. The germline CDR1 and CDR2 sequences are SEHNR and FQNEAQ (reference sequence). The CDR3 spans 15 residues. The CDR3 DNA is TGTGCCAGCAGCACGGGACAGGGGGGCAATCAGCCCCAGCATTTT. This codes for CASSTGQGGNQPQHF.

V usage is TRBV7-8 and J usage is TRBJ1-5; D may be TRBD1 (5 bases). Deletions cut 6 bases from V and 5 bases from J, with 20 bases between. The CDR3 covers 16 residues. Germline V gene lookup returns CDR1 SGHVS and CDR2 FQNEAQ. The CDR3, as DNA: TGTGCCAGCAGAGCGGGACGGGCCGCCGGAGATCAGCCCCAGCATTTT. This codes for CASRAGRAAGDQPQHF.

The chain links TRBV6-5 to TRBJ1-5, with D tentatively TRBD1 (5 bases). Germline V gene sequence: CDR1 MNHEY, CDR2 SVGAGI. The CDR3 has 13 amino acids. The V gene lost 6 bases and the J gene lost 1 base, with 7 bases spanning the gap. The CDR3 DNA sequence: TGTGCCAGCAGCCAGGGAAGCAATCAGCCCCAGCATTTT. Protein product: CASSQGSNQPQHF.

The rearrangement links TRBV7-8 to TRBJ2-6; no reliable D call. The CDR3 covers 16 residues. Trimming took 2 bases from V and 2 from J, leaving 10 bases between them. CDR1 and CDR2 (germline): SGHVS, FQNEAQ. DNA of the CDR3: TGTGCCAGCAGCTTATATCCACAAACTGGGGCCAACGTCCTGACTTTC. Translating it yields CASSLYPQTGANVLTF. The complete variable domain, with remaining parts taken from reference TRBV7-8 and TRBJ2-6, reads GAGVSQSPRYKVAKRGQDVALRCDPISGHVSLFWYQQALGQGPEFLTYFQNEAQLDKSGLPSDRFFAERPEGSVSTLKIQRTQQEDSAVYLCASSLYPQTGANVLTFGAGSRLTVL.

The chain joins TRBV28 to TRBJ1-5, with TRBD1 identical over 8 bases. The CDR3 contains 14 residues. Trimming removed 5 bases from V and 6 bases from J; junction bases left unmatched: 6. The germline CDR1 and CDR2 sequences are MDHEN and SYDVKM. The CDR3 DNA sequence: TGTGCCAGCAGTCTTCAGGGGGCGTCTCAGCCCCAGCATTTT. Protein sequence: CASSLQGASQPQHF. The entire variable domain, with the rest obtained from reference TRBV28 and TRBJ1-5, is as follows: DVKVTQSSRYLVKRTGEKVFLECVQDMDHENMFWYRQDPGLGLRLIYFSYDVKMKEKGDIPEGYSVSREKKERFSLILESASTNQTSMYLCASSLQGASQPQHFGDGTRLSIL.

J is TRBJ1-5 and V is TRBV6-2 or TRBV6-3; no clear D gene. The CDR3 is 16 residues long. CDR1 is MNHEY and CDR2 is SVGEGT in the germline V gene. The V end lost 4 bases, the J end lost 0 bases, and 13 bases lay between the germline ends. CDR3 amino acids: CASSSPRVDSNQPQHF. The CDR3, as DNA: TGTGCCAGCAGTTCCCCGAGGGTGGATAGCAATCAGCCCCAGCATTTT.

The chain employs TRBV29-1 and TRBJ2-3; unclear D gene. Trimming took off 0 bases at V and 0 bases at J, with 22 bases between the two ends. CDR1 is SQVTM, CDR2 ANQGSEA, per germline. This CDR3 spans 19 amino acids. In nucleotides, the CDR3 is TGCAGCGTTGAAGAGGACGGGTTACAGTCTCCTCGGAGCACAGATACGCAGTATTTT. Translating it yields CSVEEDGLQSPRSTDTQYF.

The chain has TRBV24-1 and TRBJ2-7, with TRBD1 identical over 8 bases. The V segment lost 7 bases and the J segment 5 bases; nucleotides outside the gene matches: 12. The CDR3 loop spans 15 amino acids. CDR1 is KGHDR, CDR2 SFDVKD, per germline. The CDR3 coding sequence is TGTGCCACCAGGGGGGTGACAGGGGTAGTGAACGAGCAGTACTTC. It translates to CATRGVTGVVNEQYF.

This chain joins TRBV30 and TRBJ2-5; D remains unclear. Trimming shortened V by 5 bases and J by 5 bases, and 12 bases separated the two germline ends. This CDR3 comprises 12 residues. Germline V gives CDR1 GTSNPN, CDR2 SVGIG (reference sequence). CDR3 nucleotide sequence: TGTGCCTGGCACCGGTACGAGGAGACCCAGTACTTC. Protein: CAWHRYEETQYF.

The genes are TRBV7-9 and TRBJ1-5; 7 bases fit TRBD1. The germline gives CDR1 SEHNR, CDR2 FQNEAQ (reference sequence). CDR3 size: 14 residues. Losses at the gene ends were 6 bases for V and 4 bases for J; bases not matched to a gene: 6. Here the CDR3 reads CASSYGTANQPQHF. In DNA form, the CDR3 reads TGTGCCAGCAGTTACGGGACAGCTAATCAGCCCCAGCATTTT.

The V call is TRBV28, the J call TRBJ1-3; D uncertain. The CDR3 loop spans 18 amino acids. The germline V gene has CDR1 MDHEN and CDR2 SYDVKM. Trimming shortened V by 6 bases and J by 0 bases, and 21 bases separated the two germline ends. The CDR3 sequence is CASSYEVRGRLSGNTIYF. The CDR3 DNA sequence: TGTGCCAGCAGCTATGAGGTGCGTGGCAGACTCTCTGGAAACACCATATATTTT.

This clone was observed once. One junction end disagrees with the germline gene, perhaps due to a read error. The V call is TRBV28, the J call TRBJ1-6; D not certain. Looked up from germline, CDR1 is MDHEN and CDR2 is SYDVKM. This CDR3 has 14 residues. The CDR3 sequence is CASSLQVNNSPLHF. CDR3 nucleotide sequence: TGTGCCAGCAGTTTACAGGTTAATAACTCACCCCTCCACTTT.

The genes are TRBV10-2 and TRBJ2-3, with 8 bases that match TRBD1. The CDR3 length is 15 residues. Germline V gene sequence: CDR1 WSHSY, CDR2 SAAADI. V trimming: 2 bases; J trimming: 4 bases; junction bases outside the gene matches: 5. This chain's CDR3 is CASSERTGSADTQYF. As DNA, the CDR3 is TGCGCCAGCAGTGAGAGGACAGGGAGCGCAGATACGCAGTATTTT.

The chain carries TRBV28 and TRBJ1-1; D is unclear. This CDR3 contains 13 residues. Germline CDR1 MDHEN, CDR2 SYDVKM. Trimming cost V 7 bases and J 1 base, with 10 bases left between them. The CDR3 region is CASTYRQNTEAFF. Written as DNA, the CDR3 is TGTGCCAGCACCTACCGACAGAACACTGAAGCTTTCTTT.